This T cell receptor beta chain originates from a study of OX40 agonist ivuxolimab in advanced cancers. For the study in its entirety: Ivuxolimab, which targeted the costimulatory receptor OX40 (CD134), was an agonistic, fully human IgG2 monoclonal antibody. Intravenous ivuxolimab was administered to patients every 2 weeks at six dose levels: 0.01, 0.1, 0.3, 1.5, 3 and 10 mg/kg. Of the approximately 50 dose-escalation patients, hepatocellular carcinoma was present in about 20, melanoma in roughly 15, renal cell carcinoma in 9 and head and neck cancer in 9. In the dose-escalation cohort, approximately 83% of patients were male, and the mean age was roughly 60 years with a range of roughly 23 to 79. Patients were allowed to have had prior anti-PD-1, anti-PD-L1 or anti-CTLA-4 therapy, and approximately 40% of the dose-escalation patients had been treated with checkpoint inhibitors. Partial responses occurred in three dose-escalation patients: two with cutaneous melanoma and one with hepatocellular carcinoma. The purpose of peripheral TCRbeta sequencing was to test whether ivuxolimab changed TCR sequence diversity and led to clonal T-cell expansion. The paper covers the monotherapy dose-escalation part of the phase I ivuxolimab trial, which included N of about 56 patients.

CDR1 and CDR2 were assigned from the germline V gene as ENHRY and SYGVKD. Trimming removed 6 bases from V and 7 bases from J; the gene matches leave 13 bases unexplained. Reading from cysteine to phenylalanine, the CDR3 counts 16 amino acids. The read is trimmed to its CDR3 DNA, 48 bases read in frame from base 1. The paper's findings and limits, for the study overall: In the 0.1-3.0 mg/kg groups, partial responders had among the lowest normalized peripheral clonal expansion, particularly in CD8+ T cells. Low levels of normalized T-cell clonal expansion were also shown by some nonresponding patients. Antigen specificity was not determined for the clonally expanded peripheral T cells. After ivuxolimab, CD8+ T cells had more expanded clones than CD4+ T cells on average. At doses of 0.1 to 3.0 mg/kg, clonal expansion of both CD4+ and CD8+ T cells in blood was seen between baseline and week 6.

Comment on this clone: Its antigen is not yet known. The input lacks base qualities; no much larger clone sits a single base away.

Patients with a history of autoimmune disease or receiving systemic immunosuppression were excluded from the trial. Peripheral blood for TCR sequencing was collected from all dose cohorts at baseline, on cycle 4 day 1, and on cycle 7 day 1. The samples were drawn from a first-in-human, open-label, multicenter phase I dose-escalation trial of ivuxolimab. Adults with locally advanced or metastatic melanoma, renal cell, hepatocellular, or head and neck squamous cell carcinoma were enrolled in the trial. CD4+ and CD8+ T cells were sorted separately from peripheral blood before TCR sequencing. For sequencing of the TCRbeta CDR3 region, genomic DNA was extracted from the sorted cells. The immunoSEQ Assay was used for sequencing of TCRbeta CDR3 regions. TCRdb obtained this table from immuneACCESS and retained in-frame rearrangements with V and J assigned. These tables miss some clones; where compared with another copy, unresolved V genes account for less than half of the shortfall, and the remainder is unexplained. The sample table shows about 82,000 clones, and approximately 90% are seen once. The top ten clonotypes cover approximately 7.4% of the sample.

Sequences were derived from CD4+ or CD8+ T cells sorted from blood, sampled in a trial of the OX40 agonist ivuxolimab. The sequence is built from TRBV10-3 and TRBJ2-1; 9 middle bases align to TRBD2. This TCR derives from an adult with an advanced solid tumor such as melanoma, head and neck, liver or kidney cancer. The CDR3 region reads CAIRNSSGRNLNEQFF. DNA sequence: TGTGCCATCAGAAACTCAAGCGGGAGGAACTTAAATGAGCAGTTCTTC.